Following are 13 T cell receptor beta chains from one sample sequenced in a study of blood T cell repertoires in COVID-19. Produced via immunoSEQ multiplex PCR; TCRdb's table is partial and in-frame only. The data contain 310,000 or so clones, 87% of them singletons. The sample comprised PBMCs or T cells enriched from blood (not recorded which). The receptor source for this set is a woman in her late teens or twenties who had recovered from COVID-19.

The chain joins TRBV19 to TRBJ1-5, with D maybe TRBD1 (6 bases). The CDR3 length is 19 residues. The germline V gene encodes CDR1 LNHDA and CDR2 SQIVND (reference sequence). V lost 0 bases to trimming and J lost 0 bases, with 18 bases between them. The CDR3 DNA reads TGTGCCAGTAGTATAGATCGCGGCCTGAGGACAGATAGCAATCAGCCCCAGCATTTT. Amino acids: CASSIDRGLRTDSNQPQHF.

V is TRBV27 and J is TRBJ1-1, with 8 bases identical to TRBD1. This CDR3 contains 16 residues. Germline loops: CDR1 MNHEY, CDR2 SMNVEV (reference sequence). Germline trimming cut 4 bases from V and 1 base from J; bases unmatched to any gene: 8. CDR3 nucleotide sequence: TGTGCCAGCAGTTCTCCTCCGGGACAGGAGAACACTGAAGCTTTCTTT. Translation: CASSSPPGQENTEAFF.

This clone turned up a few times. The chain is built from TRBV5-5 and TRBJ1-4; D gene ambiguous. This CDR3 is built from 14 residues. Germline loops: CDR1 SGHKS, CDR2 YYEKEE (reference sequence). Trimming shortened V by 2 bases and J by 5 bases, and 10 bases separated the two germline ends. In nucleotides, the CDR3 is TGTGCCAGCAGCTTTACCGGCGGGAATGAAAAACTGTTTTTT. Encoded protein: CASSFTGGNEKLFF.

Concerning this clone: The same CDR3 also results from other DNA sequences found in this sample. The chain links TRBV28 to TRBJ1-2; the match to TRBD1 covers 9 bases. The CDR3 has 14 residues. V was pared by 4 bases and J by 2 bases, with 2 bases of the junction left unmatched. Germline CDR1 is MDHEN and CDR2 is SYDVKM. The CDR3 nucleotides are TGTGCCAGCAGTTCGACAGGGGGGAACTATGGCTACACCTTC. It codes for CASSSTGGNYGYTF.

The chain employs TRBV10-3 and TRBJ1-2, with unresolved D. The CDR3 loop spans 14 amino acids. Germline values: CDR1 ENHRY, CDR2 SYGVKD. V dropped 0 bases and J dropped 6 bases, with 11 bases sitting between them. The CDR3, as DNA: TGTGCCATCAGTGAGTCTCCAGGTTTAGATGGCTACACCTTC. Translation gives CAISESPGLDGYTF.

The V gene is TRBV28, the J gene TRBJ2-1; 8 nucleotides match TRBD1. The CDR3 length is 19 residues. J lost 7 bases, V lost 3 bases, and 20 bases had no gene match. Germline V gives CDR1 MDHEN, CDR2 SYDVKM. CDR3 in amino acids: CASSFPPDRGLSLENEQFF. CDR3 DNA sequence: TGTGCCAGCAGTTTCCCTCCTGACAGGGGTTTAAGCTTGGAGAATGAGCAGTTCTTC.

This clone occurred a few times. The gene calls are TRBV20-1 and TRBJ1-1, with 9 bases identical to TRBD1. V lost 3 bases and J lost 4; bases outside the gene matches: 9. The CDR3 has 15 residues. Per the germline V gene, CDR1 is DFQATT and CDR2 is SNEGSKA (reference sequence). For the CDR3, the DNA is TGCAGTGCTAGTGGGGGGGGACAGGGCCCCACTGAAGCTTTCTTT. Protein product: CSASGGGQGPTEAFF.

This chain joins TRBV4-1 and TRBJ1-1, with D perhaps matching TRBD1 (6 bases). Germline V lookup: CDR1 MGHRA, CDR2 YSYEKL. V gave up 2 bases and J gave up 3 bases, with 19 bases separating them. The CDR3 spans 17 residues. The CDR3 nucleotides are TGCGCCAGCAGCCAACAACTATCGGGGGGCGCGGACACTGAAGCTTTCTTT. Amino acids: CASSQQLSGGADTEAFF.

This clone has more than one count but fewer than ten. The chain recombines TRBV20-1 with TRBJ2-2; perhaps TRBD2 as D (6 bases). This CDR3 region has 13 residues. Per germline, CDR1 DFQATT and CDR2 SNEGSKA (reference sequence). V was pared by 3 bases and J by 4 bases, with 9 bases between. Here the CDR3 DNA reads TGCAGTGCTAGTGGCGGGGCCACCGGGGAGCTGTTTTTT. The encoded protein is CSASGGATGELFF.

This clone has a single count. V and J are TRBV19 and TRBJ1-1; TRBD1 aligns across 8 bases. Trimming removed 2 bases from V and 2 bases from J; junction bases left unmatched: 4. Germline CDR1 and CDR2: LNHDA and SQIVND (reference sequence). This CDR3 has 15 residues. The CDR3 nucleotides are TGTGCCAGTAGTATATCAGGGGGCGGTAACACTGAAGCTTTCTTT. Encoded protein: CASSISGGGNTEAFF.

J is TRBJ1-2 and V is TRBV6-5, with TRBD1 identical over 11 bases. Germline trimming cut 6 bases from V and 2 bases from J; bases unmatched to any gene: 5. This CDR3 has 15 residues. Germline CDR1 is MNHEY and CDR2 is SVGAGI. This chain's CDR3 is CASSSGQGANYGYTF. The CDR3 nucleotides are TGTGCCAGCAGCTCCGGACAGGGGGCCAACTATGGCTACACCTTC.

This rearrangement joins TRBV5-6 to TRBJ1-1, with a tentative D call TRBD1 (5 bases). CDR1 is SGHDT, CDR2 YYEEEE, per germline. Trimming took off 4 bases at V and 0 bases at J, with 22 bases between the two ends. The CDR3 is made up of 18 amino acids. This CDR3 is CASSPLAGGARMNTEAFF. The DNA of the CDR3 is TGTGCCAGCAGCCCCCTCGCCGGGGGAGCGAGGATGAACACTGAAGCTTTCTTT. The full variable domain, in which reference TRBV5-6 and TRBJ1-1 provide the parts outside the CDR3, is DAGVTQSPTHLIKTRGQQVTLRCSPKSGHDTVSWYQQALGQGPQFIFQYYEEEERQRGNFPDRFSGHQFPNYSSELNVNALLLGDSALYLCASSPLAGGARMNTEAFFGQGTRLTVV.

The V gene is TRBV4-1, the J gene TRBJ1-5; maybe TRBD1 (6 bases). Germline loops: CDR1 MGHRA, CDR2 YSYEKL. V was clipped by 0 bases and J by 7 bases, with 16 bases between them. This CDR3 spans 16 amino acids. The CDR3 nucleotides are TGCGCCAGCAGCCAAGAACGGTTGGGGGCTGGCCAGCCCCAGCATTTT. Translating gives CASSQERLGAGQPQHF.